Here is one TCR beta chain with its context. Its specificity is not known. The repertoire was sequenced with immunoSEQ multiplex PCR; TCRdb's copy has only in-frame clones and lacks some. The table shows about 48,000 clones, with around 85% occurring only once. This sample stems from a study of OX40 agonist ivuxolimab in advanced cancers. Study summary: Aged about 20 to 85 with a mean of 60 years, they were 82.7% male. Earlier treatment with anti-PD-1, anti-PD-L1 or anti-CTLA-4 was permitted, and under 50% had received some. Overall study results and limits: Some nonresponders additionally presented with little normalized T-cell clonal expansion.

The V and J ends lost 3 bases and 1 base, in that order; junction bases with no gene match: 4. Germline V gene data show CDR1 as SGHNT and CDR2 as YYREEE (reference sequence). CDR3 length: 16 amino acids. This chain connects TRBV5-4 to TRBJ2-4; TRBD1 matches at 10 bases. This clonotype was sampled from an adult with an advanced solid tumor such as melanoma, head and neck, liver or kidney cancer. The sample in question was CD4+ or CD8+ T cells sorted from blood, obtained in a trial of the OX40 agonist ivuxolimab. Here the CDR3 DNA reads TGTGCCAGCAGCTCGGGACAGGGGCTCGCCAAAAACATTCAGTACTTC. It encodes CASSSGQGLAKNIQYF.